The T cell receptor (beta chain) described here comes from a study of T cell changes during pregnancy in multiple sclerosis. TCRdb's table, derived via immunoSEQ multiplex PCR, lists solely in-frame clones and lacks some. Here the sample spans tens of thousands of clones, 91% being singletons. This clonotype was obtained from a female donor in good health, enrolled as a control in a pregnancy study. This specimen was CD4+ T cells from peripheral blood mononuclear cells, taken in the third trimester of pregnancy.

CDR3 sequence: CAWSPQGAETQYF. The CDR3 nucleotides read TGTGCCTGGAGTCCGCAGGGGGCGGAGACCCAGTACTTC. The gene calls are TRBV30 and TRBJ2-5, with TRBD1 identical over 8 bases. With 2 bases clipped from V and 5 bases from J, the junction kept 4 bases outside the gene matches. From germline, CDR1 is GTSNPN and CDR2 SVGIG (reference sequence). This CDR3 has 13 residues.